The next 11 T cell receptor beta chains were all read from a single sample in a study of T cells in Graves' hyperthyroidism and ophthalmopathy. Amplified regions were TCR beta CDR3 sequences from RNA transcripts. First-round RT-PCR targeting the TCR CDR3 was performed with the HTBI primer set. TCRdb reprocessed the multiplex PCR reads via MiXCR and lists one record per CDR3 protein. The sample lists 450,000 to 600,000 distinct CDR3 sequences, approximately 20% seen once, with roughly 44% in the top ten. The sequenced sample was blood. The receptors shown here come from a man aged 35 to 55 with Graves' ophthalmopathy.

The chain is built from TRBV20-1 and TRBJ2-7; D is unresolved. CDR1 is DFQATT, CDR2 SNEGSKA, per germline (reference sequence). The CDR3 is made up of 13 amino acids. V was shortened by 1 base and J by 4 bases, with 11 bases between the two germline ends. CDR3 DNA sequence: TGCAGTGCTAGAGGCGGCGGCTTGTACGAGCAGTACTTC. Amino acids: CSARGGGLYEQYF.

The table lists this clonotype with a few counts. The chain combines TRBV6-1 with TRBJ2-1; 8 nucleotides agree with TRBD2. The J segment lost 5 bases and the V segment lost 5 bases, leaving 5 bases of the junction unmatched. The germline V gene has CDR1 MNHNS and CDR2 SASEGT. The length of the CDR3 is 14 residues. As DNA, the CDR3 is TGTGCCAGCAGTTATAGCGGGGTTAACAATGAGCAGTTCTTC. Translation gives CASSYSGVNNEQFF.

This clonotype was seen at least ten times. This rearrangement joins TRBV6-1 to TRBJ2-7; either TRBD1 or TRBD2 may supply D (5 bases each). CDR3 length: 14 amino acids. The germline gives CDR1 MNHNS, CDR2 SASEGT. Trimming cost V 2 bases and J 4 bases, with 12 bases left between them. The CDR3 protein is CASSEWGNRYEQYF. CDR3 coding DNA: TGTGCCAGCAGTGAATGGGGGAACAGGTACGAGCAGTACTTC.

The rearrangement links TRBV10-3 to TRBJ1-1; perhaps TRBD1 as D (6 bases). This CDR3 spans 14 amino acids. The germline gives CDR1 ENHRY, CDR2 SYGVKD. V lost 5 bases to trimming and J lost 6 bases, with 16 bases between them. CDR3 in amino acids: CAISPSLKGAEAFF. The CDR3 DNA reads TGTGCCATCAGTCCTTCGCTCAAGGGGGCTGAAGCTTTCTTT.

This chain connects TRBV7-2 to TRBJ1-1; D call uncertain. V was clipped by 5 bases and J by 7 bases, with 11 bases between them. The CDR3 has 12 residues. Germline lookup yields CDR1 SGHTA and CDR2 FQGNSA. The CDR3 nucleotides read TGTGCCAGCAGCCACAGAGGTCGTGAAGCTTTCTTT. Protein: CASSHRGREAFF.

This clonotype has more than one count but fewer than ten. CDR3 in DNA: TGCGCCAGCGGCGTCGGGACTAGCGGATACGAGCAGTACTTC. As protein: CASGVGTSGYEQYF. The V call is TRBV5-1, the J call TRBJ2-7; TRBD2 matches 11 bases. V was clipped by 7 bases and J by 4 bases; unmatched bases: 7. The CDR3 runs to 14 residues. Germline V gene data show CDR1 as SGHRS and CDR2 as YFSETQ.

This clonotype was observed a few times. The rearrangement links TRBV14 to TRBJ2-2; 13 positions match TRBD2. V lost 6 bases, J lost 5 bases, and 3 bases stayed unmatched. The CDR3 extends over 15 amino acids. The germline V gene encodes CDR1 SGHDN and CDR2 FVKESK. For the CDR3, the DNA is TGTGCCAGCAGATCGGGACTAGCGGGAACCGGGGAGCTGTTTTTT. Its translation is CASRSGLAGTGELFF.

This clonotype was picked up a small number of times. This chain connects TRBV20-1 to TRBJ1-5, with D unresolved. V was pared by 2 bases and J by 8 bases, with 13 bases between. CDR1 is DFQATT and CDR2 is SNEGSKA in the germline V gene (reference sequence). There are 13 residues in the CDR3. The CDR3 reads CSARRTGAEPQHF. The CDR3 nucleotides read TGCAGTGCTAGACGGACCGGAGCGGAGCCCCAGCATTTT.

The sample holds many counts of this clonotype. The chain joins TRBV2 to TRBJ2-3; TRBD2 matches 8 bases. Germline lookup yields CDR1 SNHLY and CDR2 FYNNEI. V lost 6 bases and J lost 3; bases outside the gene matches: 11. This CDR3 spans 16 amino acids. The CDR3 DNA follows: TGTGCCAGCAGCGCCTTACTAGCGGAGTCGACAGATACGCAGTATTTT. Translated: CASSALLAESTDTQYF.

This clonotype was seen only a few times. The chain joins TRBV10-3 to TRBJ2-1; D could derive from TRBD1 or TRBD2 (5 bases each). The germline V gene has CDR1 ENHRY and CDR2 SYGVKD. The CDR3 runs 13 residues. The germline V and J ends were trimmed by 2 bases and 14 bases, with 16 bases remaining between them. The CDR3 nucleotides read TGTGCCATCAGTGAGGGTAAAAACCGAGGGGAGTTCTTC. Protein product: CAISEGKNRGEFF.

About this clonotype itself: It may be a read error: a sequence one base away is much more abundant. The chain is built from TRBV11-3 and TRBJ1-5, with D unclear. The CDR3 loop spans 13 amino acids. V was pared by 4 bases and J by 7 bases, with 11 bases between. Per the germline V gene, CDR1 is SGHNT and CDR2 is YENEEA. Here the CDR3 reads CASSSSAGQPQHF. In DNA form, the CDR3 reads TGTGCCAGCAGCTCCTCAGCCGGGCAGCCCCAGCATTTT.